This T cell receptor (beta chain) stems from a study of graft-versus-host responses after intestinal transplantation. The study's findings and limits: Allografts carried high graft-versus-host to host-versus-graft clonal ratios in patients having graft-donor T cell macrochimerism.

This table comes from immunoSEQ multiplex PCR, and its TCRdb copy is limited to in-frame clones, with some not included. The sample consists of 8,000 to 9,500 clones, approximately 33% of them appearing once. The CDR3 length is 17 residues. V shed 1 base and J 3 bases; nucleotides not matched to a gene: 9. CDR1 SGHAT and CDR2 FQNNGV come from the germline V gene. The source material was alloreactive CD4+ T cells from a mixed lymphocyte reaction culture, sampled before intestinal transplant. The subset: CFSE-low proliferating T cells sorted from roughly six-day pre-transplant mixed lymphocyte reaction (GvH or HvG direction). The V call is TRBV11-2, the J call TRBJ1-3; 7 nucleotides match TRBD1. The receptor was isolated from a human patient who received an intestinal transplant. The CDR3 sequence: CASSLALGTAHGNTIYF. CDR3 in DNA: TGTGCCAGCAGCTTAGCCCTGGGGACAGCGCATGGAAACACCATATATTTT. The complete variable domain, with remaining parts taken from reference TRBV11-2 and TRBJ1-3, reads EAGVAQSPRYKIIEKRQSVAFWCNPISGHATLYWYQQILGQGPKLLIQFQNNGVVDDSQLPKDRFSAERLKGVDSTLKIQPAKLEDSAVYLCASSLALGTAHGNTIYFGEGSWLTVV.